This TCR beta chain was recorded in a study of early T cells in non-severe SARS-CoV-2 infection. Study as a whole: Chains stayed unpaired after sequencing of bulk RNA from unsorted whole blood.

As for this clonotype: What it binds is unknown.

Broader study findings: VDJdb matching favored anti-spike CD8 responses, missing private and CD4 specificities.

Germline V gene lookup returns CDR1 SGDLS and CDR2 YYNGEE. This CDR3 spans 13 amino acids. V shed 3 bases and J shed 5 bases, with 9 bases lying between them. The TCR library protocol attached unique molecular identifiers to the individual cDNA molecules. TCRdb processed the 5' RACE reads anew with MiXCR; each CDR3 protein has one entry. The data show approximately 65,000 distinct CDR3 sequences, with roughly 15% seen just once and over 12% held by the top ten. This receptor was taken from an adult who was a healthcare worker with PCR-confirmed SARS-CoV-2 infection or an uninfected control (not recorded which). Sequences were obtained from whole blood. The chain uses TRBV9 and TRBJ1-5; possible D gene TRBD1, 5 bases. Written as DNA, the CDR3 is TGTGCCAGCAGCGCTGCACAGGATCAGCCCCAGCATTTT. Protein: CASSAAQDQPQHF.